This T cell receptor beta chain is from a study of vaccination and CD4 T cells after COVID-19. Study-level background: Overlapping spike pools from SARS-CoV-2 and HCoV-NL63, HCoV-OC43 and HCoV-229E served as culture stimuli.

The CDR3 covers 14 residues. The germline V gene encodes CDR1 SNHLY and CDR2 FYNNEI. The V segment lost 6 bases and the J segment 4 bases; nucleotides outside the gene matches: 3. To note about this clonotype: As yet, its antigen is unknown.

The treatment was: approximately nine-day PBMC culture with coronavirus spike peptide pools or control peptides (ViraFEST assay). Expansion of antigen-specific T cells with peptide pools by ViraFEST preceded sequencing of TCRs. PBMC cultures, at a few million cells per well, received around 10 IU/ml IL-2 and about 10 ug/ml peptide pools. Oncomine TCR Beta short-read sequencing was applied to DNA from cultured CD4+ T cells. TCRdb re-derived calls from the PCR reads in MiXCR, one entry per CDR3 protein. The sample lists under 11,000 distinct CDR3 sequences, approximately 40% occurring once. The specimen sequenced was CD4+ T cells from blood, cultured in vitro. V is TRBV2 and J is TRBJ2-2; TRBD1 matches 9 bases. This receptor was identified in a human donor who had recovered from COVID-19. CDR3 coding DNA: TGTGCCAGCAGATTGACAGGGGGCACCGGGGAGCTGTTTTTT. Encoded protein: CASRLTGGTGELFF.